What follows are 5 T cell receptor beta chains derived from one specimen sequenced in a study of T cell repertoires in cytomegalovirus infection. TCRdb itself ran the reads through MiXCR, one entry per CDR3 protein. The sample yields some 100,000 distinct CDR3 sequences, 20% to 25% seen once. Sequenced sample: CD8+ T cells from PBMCs. The receptors were gathered from a human donor in good health (CMV status not recorded). Some clones in this sample may be carry-over from other donors' samples.

This clonotype was seen at least ten times. CDR3 region: CASSLETNMNTEAFF. In nucleotides, the CDR3 is TGTGCCAGCAGCTTGGAGACAAACATGAACACTGAAGCTTTCTTT. The gene calls are TRBV7-2 and TRBJ1-1; D remains ambiguous. The V and J ends lost 3 bases and 0 bases respectively, with 11 bases between them. The CDR3 extends over 15 amino acids. Germline-derived CDR1 and CDR2 are SGHTA and FQGNSA.

The chain is built from TRBV12-3 or TRBV12-4 and TRBJ1-1; 9 nucleotides agree with TRBD1. V was clipped by 6 bases and J by 5 bases; unmatched bases: 13. The CDR3 runs to 16 residues. The CDR3 reads CASSNTGGLLMTEAFF. The CDR3 DNA is TGTGCCAGCAGCAACACAGGGGGCCTCCTGATGACTGAAGCTTTCTTT.

This clonotype was found a few times. CDR3 region: CASRLLSGTGDKQFF. CDR3 nucleotide sequence: TGTGCCAGCAGATTACTTTCCGGGACAGGGGATAAGCAGTTCTTC. The chain is built from TRBV7-7 and TRBJ2-1; TRBD1 matches 10 bases. The germline V gene encodes CDR1 SSHAT and CDR2 FNYEAQ (reference sequence). After removal of 6 bases from V and 11 bases from J, the junction contained 13 bases not matched to a gene. This CDR3 is built from 15 residues.

This clonotype was observed a handful of times. J is TRBJ2-7 and V is TRBV28; D possibly matches TRBD1 or TRBD2 (6 bases each). V lost 3 bases, J lost 3 bases, and 12 bases lay in between. The CDR3 runs to 14 residues. CDR1 and CDR2 (germline): MDHEN, SYDVKM. The CDR3 bases are TGTGCCAGCAGTTTTAGGGGGGAGGTCTACGAGCAGTACTTC. It is translated as CASSFRGEVYEQYF.

A single count supports this clonotype. The CDR3 DNA reads TGCAGCGTTGAGGGGGACTGGGGGATGGATGAGCAGTTCTTC. Translating it yields CSVEGDWGMDEQFF. This chain links TRBV29-1 with TRBJ2-1; D perhaps matches TRBD2 (6 bases). Trimming shortened V by 3 bases and J by 8 bases, and 17 bases separated the two germline ends. The length of the CDR3 is 14 residues. CDR1 is SQVTM and CDR2 is ANQGSEA in the germline V gene.